This is a list of T cell receptor beta chains from one sample in a study of T cells in localized non-small cell lung cancer. TCRdb keeps only in-frame clones here, not all; method: immunoSEQ multiplex PCR. Of about 11,000 clones in the sample, 85% to 90% are singletons; the top ten hold 22%. The sequencing here drew on peripheral blood, taken before any cancer treatment. The source is a male donor aged 60 or over with stage I lung adenocarcinoma. Both conserved end residues are part of each CDR3. A D gene is named only where the DNA matches it firmly. Clone sizes are given selectively: once, few, many, or a class where the clone is expanded.

TRBV2	TRBD2	-	14	TRBJ2-2	CASKGLVNTGELFF	TGTGCCAGCAAGGGACTAGTGAACACCGGGGAGCTGTTTTTT
TRBV19	TRBD2	-	13	TRBJ2-4	CASSTSGGAIQYF	TGTGCCAGTAGTACTAGCGGGGGGGCCATTCAGTACTTC
TRBV4-1	TRBD2	few	15	TRBJ2-1	CASSQGLAGENEQFF	TGCGCCAGCAGCCAGGGACTAGCGGGGGAAAATGAGCAGTTCTTC
TRBV5-1	-	-	15	TRBJ1-3	CASSWGQSSGNTIYF	TGCGCCAGCAGCTGGGGACAATCCTCTGGAAACACCATATATTTT
TRBV28	TRBD1	-	14	TRBJ1-6	CASILGQGGSPLHF	TGTGCCAGCATCCTCGGACAGGGAGGTTCACCCCTCCACTTT
TRBV6-5	TRBD2	-	14	TRBJ2-5	CASSPGLAIKTQYF	TGTGCCAGCAGTCCCGGACTAGCAATAAAGACCCAGTACTTC
TRBV28	-	-	15	TRBJ2-1	CASSSSPGDQNEQFF	TGTGCCAGCAGTTCATCGCCGGGGGACCAAAATGAGCAGTTCTTC
TRBV7-2	-	-	16	TRBJ1-3	CASSLRPPVSGNTIYF	TGTGCCAGCAGCTTACGACCACCCGTCTCTGGAAACACCATATATTTT
TRBV4-2	TRBD2	-	18	TRBJ2-1	CASSQVLTSGGEGNEQFF	TGTGCCAGCAGCCAAGTTCTAACTAGCGGGGGGGAGGGCAATGAGCAGTTCTTC
TRBV28	-	-	13	TRBJ1-1	CASSFSLNTEAFF	TGTGCCAGCAGTTTCAGTCTGAACACTGAAGCTTTCTTT
TRBV28	-	-	13	TRBJ2-7	CASSFRVSYEQYF	TGTGCCAGCAGTTTCCGGGTCTCATACGAGCAGTACTTC
TRBV7-3	-	-	13	TRBJ1-5	CASSLGEYQPQHF	TGTGCCAGCAGCTTAGGAGAGTATCAGCCCCAGCATTTT
TRBV18	-	-	12	TRBJ1-2	CASSPRDYGYTF	TGTGCCAGCTCACCAAGGGACTATGGCTACACCTTC
TRBV6-1	-	-	14	TRBJ1-6	CASSEGYFNSPLHF	TGTGCCAGCAGTGAGGGCTACTTTAATTCACCCCTCCACTTT
TRBV6-5	-	once	14	TRBJ1-1	CASSPNLGRAEAFF	TGTGCCAGCAGCCCTAATCTTGGGAGGGCGGAAGCTTTCTTT
TRBV29-1	TRBD2	-	13	TRBJ2-1	CSAERGGYNEQFF	TGCAGCGCCGAGCGGGGGGGCTACAATGAGCAGTTCTTC
TRBV4-2	-	-	17	TRBJ2-7	CASSQQKGTLSSYEQYF	TGTGCCAGCAGCCAACAAAAAGGGACCTTGAGCTCCTACGAGCAGTACTTC
TRBV9	TRBD1	-	14	TRBJ1-5	CASSVEGARQPQHF	TGTGCCAGCAGCGTAGAGGGGGCCCGTCAGCCCCAGCATTTT
TRBV14	TRBD1	-	11	TRBJ2-1	CASSLRTGQFF	TGTGCCAGCAGCCTTCGGACAGGACAGTTCTTC
TRBV28	-	few	15	TRBJ2-1	CASSFTGKGINEQFF	TGTGCCAGCAGTTTCACAGGGAAGGGTATCAATGAGCAGTTCTTC
TRBV10-1	-	few	12	TRBJ1-2	CASSGGEVSYTF	TGCGCCAGTAGTGGGGGGGAAGTAAGCTACACCTTC
TRBV5-1	-	-	13	TRBJ2-7	CASSLMESYEQYF	TGCGCCAGCAGCTTGATGGAGAGCTACGAGCAGTACTTC
TRBV19	-	few	15	TRBJ1-6	CASSTPGTSNSPLHF	TGTGCCAGTAGTACGCCCGGGACAAGTAATTCACCCCTCCACTTT
TRBV6-6	-	few	13	TRBJ1-4	CASRPSSGEKLFF	TGTGCCAGCAGGCCGAGTTCGGGTGAAAAACTGTTTTTT
TRBV6-5	-	-	14	TRBJ2-7	CASSSLDSSYEQYF	TGTGCCAGCAGTTCGCTGGACAGTTCCTACGAGCAGTACTTC
TRBV11-3	-	-	14	TRBJ2-3	CASSLFVGTDTQYF	TGTGCCAGCAGCCTCTTTGTCGGCACAGATACGCAGTATTTT
TRBV6-1	-	-	13	TRBJ1-4	CASRSSNNEKLFF	TGTGCCAGCAGGTCCTCCAATAATGAAAAACTGTTTTTT
TRBV9	TRBD1	-	15	TRBJ1-1	CASSSRTGTNTEAFF	TGTGCCAGCAGCTCCCGGACAGGAACTAACACTGAAGCTTTCTTT
TRBV11-3	TRBD1	-	15	TRBJ2-1	CASSLDPRGRDEQFF	TGTGCCAGCAGCTTAGACCCCAGGGGGCGAGATGAGCAGTTCTTC
TRBV5-1	TRBD1	-	14	TRBJ2-2	CASSPTGATGELFF	TGCGCCAGCAGCCCAACAGGGGCCACCGGGGAGCTGTTTTTT
TRBV5-1	-	-	12	TRBJ2-3	CASSLDTDTQYF	TGCGCCAGCAGCCTCGACACAGATACGCAGTATTTT
TRBV6-5	TRBD2	-	16	TRBJ2-3	CASSLVAGASTDTQYF	TGTGCCAGCAGTTTAGTAGCGGGGGCGAGCACAGATACGCAGTATTTT
TRBV6-5	-	-	15	TRBJ2-1	CASSLRGVGPNEQFF	TGTGCCAGCAGCCTTCGAGGGGTAGGCCCAAATGAGCAGTTCTTC
TRBV28	TRBD1	-	16	TRBJ1-4	CASSLYPPRQGAELFF	TGTGCCAGCAGTTTATACCCACCGCGACAGGGGGCGGAACTGTTTTTT
TRBV7-3	-	-	15	TRBJ1-6	CASSVGGGLNSPLHF	TGTGCCAGCAGCGTGGGGGGAGGATTAAATTCACCCCTCCACTTT
TRBV5-6	TRBD2	-	19	TRBJ2-3	CASSLGYLAGDVSTDTQYF	TGTGCCAGCAGCTTGGGCTACCTAGCGGGGGACGTAAGCACAGATACGCAGTATTTT
TRBV6-5	-	-	14	TRBJ2-5	CASSYDGAQETQYF	TGTGCCAGCAGTTACGACGGGGCCCAAGAGACCCAGTACTTC
TRBV4-2	TRBD1	-	15	TRBJ2-7	CASSQRTGLTYEQYF	TGTGCCAGCAGCCAACGGACAGGTCTTACCTACGAGCAGTACTTC
TRBV9	-	-	16	TRBJ2-3	CASSVSPGPSADTQYF	TGTGCCAGCAGCGTAAGCCCCGGGCCCTCCGCTGATACGCAGTATTTT
TRBV7-8	-	-	17	TRBJ2-4	CASSLAASRLAKNIQYF	TGTGCCAGCAGCTTAGCTGCGTCCAGACTAGCCAAAAACATTCAGTACTTC